This T cell receptor (beta chain) was identified in a study of cytomegalovirus exposure and HLA in healthy donors. At the level of the study: Around 79 million unique TCRs, all from HLA-typed donors, were included in an early release of the data.

Study-level results: In an earlier analysis, most TCR beta V segments were productive about 87% or about 30% of the time. The classifier reportedly diagnosed cytomegalovirus status with high sensitivity and specificity. After further analysis at a later stage, 15,000 to 20,000 TCR beta sequences were associated with HLA alleles at 0.05 false discovery rate.

Germline V CDR1 and CDR2: GTSNPN, SVGIG (reference sequence). V dropped 8 bases and J dropped 2; count of bases not matched to a gene: 9. CDR3 size: 13 residues. The PCR contained 60 Vbeta and 13 Jbeta primers. Method: immunoSEQ multiplex PCR; TCRdb's copy keeps in-frame clones and lacks some. The data show roughly 60,000 clones, approximately 80% seen once. This clone occurred once. Its antigen is not known. V gene TRBV30 combines with J gene TRBJ2-7, with TRBD1 identical over 7 bases. The sample comprised PBMCs. The TCR originated in a woman in her thirties or forties in good health and CMV-seropositive. The CDR3 coding sequence is TGTGCCCATAAGGGACAGACGACCTACGAGCAGTACTTC. Translating gives CAHKGQTTYEQYF.